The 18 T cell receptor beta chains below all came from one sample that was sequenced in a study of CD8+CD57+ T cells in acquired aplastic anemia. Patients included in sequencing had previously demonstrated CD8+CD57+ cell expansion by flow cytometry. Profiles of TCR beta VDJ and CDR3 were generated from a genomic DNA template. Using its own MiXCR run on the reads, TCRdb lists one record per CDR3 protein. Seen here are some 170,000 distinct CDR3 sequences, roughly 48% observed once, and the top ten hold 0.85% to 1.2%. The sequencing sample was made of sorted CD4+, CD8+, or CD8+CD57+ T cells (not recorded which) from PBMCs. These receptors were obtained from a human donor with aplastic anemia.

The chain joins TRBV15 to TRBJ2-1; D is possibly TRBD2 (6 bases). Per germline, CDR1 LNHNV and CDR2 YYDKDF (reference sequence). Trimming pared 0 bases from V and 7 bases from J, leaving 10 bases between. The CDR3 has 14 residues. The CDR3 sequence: CATSRDRRVNEQFF. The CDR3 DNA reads TGTGCCACCAGCAGAGATCGGAGGGTTAATGAGCAGTTCTTC.

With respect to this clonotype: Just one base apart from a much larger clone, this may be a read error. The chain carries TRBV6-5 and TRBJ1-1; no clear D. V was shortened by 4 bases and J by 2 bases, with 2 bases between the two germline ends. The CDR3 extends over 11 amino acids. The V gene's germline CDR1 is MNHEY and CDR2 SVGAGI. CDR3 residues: CASSSNTEAFF. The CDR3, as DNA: TGTGCCAGCAGTTCTAACACTGAAGCTTTCTTT.

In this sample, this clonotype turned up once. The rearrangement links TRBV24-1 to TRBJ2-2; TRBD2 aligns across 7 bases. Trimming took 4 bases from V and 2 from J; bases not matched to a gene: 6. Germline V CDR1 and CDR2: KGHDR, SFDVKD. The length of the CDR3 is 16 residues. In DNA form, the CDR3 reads TGTGCCACCAGTGAGGCCGGGACTACCAACACCGGGGAGCTGTTTTTT. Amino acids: CATSEAGTTNTGELFF.

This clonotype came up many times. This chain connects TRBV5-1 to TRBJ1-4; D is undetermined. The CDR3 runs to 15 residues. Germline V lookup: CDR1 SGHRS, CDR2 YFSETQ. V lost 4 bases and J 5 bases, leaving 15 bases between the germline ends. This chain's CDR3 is CASSLRRAANEKLFF. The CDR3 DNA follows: TGCGCCAGCAGCCTAAGAAGGGCGGCGAATGAAAAACTGTTTTTT.

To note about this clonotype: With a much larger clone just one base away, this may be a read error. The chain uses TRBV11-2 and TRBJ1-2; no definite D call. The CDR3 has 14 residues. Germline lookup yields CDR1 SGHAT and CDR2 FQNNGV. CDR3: CASSLGSPHYGYPF. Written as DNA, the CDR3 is TGTGCCAGCAGCTTAGGGTCACCGCACTATGGCTACCCCTTC.

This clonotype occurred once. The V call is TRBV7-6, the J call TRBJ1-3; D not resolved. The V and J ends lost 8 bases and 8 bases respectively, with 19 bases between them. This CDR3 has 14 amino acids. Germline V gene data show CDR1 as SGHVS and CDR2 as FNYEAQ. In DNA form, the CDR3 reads TGTGCCAGCGGAGGGTTTCGCTATGGCTACACCATATATTTT. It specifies CASGGFRYGYTIYF.

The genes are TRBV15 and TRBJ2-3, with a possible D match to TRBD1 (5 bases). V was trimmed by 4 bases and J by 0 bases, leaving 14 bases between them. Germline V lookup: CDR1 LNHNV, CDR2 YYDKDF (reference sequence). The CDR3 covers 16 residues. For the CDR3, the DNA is TGTGCCACCAGCACCTGGGGCACACTGAGCACAGATACGCAGTATTTT. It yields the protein CATSTWGTLSTDTQYF.

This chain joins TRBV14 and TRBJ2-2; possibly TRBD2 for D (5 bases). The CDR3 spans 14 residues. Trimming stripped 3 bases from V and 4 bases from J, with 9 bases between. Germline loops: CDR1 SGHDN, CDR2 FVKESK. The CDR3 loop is CASSHLGGTGELFF. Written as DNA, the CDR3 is TGTGCCAGCAGCCATCTAGGAGGCACCGGGGAGCTGTTTTTT.

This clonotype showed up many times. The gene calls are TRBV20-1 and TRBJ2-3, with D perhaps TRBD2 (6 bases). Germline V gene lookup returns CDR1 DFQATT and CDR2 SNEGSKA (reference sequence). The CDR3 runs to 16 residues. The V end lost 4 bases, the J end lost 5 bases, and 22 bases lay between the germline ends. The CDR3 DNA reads TGCAGTGCTACACCAACACGGGACCTCGGGGGAGATACGCAGTATTTT. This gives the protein CSATPTRDLGGDTQYF.

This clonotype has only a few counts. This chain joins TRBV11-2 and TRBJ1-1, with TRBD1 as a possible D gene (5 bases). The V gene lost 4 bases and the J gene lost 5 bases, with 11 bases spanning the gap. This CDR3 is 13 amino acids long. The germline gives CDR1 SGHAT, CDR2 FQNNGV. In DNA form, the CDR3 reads TGTGCCAGCAGCTCAGCCAGGGATACTGAAGCTTTCTTT. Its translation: CASSSARDTEAFF.

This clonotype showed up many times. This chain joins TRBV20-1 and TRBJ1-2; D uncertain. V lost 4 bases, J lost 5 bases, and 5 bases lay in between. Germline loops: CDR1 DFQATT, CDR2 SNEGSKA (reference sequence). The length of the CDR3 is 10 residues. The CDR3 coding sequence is TGCAGTGCTAAGGCTTATGGCTACACCTTC. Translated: CSAKAYGYTF.

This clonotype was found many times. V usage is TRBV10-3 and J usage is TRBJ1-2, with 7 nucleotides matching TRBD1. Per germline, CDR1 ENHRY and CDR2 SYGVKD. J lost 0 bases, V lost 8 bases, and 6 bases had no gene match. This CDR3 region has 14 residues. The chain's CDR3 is CAIEGAGANYGYTF. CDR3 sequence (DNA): TGTGCCATCGAGGGGGCAGGGGCTAACTATGGCTACACCTTC.

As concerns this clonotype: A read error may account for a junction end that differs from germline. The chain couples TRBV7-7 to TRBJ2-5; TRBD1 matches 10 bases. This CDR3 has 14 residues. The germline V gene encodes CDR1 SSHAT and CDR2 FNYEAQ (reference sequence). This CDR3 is CASSATGGVKTQYF. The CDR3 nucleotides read TGTGCTAGCAGCGCGACAGGGGGCGTAAAGACCCAGTACTTC. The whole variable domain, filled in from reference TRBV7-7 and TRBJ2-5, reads GAGVSQSPRYKVTKRGQDVTLRCDPISSHATLYWYQQALGQGPEFLTYFNYEAQPDKSGLPSDRFSAERPEGSISTLTIQRTEQRDSAMYRCASSATGGVKTQYFGPGTRLLVL.

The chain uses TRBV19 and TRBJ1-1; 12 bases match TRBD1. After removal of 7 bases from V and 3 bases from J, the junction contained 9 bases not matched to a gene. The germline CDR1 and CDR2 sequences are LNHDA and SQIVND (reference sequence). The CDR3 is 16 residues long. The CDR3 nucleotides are TGTGCCAGTATCCCGCCGGGACAGGGGGCTTACACTGAAGCTTTCTTT. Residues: CASIPPGQGAYTEAFF.

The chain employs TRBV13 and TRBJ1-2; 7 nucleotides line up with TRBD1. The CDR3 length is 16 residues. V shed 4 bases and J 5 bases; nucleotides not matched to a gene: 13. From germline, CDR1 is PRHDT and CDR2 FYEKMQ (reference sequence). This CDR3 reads CASSSHGQAPSYGYTF. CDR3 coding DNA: TGTGCCAGCAGCTCCCACGGACAGGCCCCCTCATATGGCTACACCTTC.

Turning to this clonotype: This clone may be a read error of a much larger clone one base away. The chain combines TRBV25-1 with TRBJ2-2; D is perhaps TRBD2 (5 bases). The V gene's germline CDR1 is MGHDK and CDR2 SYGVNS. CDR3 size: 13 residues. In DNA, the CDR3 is TGTGCCAGCACGGCGGTTTTTACCGGGGATCTGTTTTTT. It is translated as CASTAVFTGDLFF.

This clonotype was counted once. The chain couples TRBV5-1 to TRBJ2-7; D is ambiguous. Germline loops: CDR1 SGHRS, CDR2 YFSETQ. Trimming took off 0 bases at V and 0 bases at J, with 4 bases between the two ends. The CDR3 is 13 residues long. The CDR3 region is CASSLGYSYEQYF. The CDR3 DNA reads TGCGCCAGCAGCTTGGGGTACTCCTACGAGCAGTACTTC.

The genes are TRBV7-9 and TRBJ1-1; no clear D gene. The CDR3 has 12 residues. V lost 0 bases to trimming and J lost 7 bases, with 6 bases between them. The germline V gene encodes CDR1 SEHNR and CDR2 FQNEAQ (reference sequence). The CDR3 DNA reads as TGTGCCAGCAGCTTAGCGGGCAGTGAAGCTTTCTTT. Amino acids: CASSLAGSEAFF.